The sequence of this TCR beta chain was determined in a study of blood T cell repertoires in COVID-19. Study context: The samples span acute and convalescent COVID-19 from the United States, Italy and Spain. Nucleic acid was either cDNA or gDNA, and it came from T cells, B-cell-depleted T cells, or PBMCs.

J was trimmed by 10 bases and V by 5 bases; bases with no gene match: 9. CDR1 LGHNT and CDR2 FRNRAP come from the germline V gene. The CDR3 contains 14 residues. The authors' processing: By means of reference gene primer amplification, nucleated cell counts were estimated. Using immunoSEQ multiplex PCR, the repertoire was profiled, and TCRdb retains in-frame clones only, with some absent. The V and J calls and clone size were taken over from that table, and D and trimming were inferred from the DNA. The sample has 200,000 to 250,000 clones, 85% seen once. The sequence was collected from a man in his forties with acute or convalescent COVID-19. The rearrangement joins TRBV12-5 to TRBJ2-5; 11 nucleotides match TRBD2. Specimen: peripheral blood. CDR3 nucleotides: TGTGCTAGTGGTCCCGGGGGACTAGCGGTCGGCCAGTACTTC. Amino acids: CASGPGGLAVGQYF.